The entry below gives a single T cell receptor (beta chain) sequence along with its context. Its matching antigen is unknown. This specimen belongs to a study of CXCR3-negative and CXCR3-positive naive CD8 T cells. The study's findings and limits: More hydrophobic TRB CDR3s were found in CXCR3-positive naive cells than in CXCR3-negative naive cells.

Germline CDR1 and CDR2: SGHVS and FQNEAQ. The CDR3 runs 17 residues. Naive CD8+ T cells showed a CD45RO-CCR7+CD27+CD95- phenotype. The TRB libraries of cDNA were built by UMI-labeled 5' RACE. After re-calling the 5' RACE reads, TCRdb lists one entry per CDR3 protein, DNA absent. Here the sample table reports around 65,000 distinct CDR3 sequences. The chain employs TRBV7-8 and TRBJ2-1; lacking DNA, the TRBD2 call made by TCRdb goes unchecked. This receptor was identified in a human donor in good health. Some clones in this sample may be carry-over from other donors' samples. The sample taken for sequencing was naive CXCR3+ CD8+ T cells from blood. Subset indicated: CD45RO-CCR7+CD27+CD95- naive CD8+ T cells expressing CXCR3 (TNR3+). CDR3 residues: CASSLVFATSGYNEQFF.